The source of this T cell receptor (beta chain) is a study of T-cell reconstitution after alpha-beta-depleted transplantation in children. Preparation of the TCRbeta library involved a method that used unique molecular identifiers. TCRdb redid the calling of the PCR reads with MiXCR, one entry per CDR3 protein. The sample has 260,000 or so distinct CDR3 sequences, more than 10% seen once; the top ten hold over 2%. The CDR3 loop spans 17 amino acids. Trimming took 0 bases from V and 8 from J; bases not matched to a gene: 10. Germline V gives CDR1 MGHRA, CDR2 YSYEKL. The rearrangement uses TRBV4-1 and TRBJ2-1; 10 bases map to TRBD2. The clonotype was recovered from a human donor who donated a stem cell graft to a child with acute lymphoblastic leukemia. Sample: PBMCs from the stem cell graft donor, taken from the stem cell graft. The CDR3 DNA follows: TGCGCCAGCAGCCAAGAGGTTCTAGCGGGAGAGACAGATGAGCAGTTCTTC. Translating gives CASSQEVLAGETDEQFF.